This T cell receptor beta chain stems from a study of blood T cell repertoires in COVID-19. At the level of the study: The United States, Italy and Spain were the sources of the acute and convalescent COVID-19 samples. T cells, B-cell-depleted T cells, or PBMCs provided the cDNA or gDNA that served as material.

The CDR3 covers 13 residues. Seattle researchers signed up patients amid active infection and tracked them longitudinally. Original handling: Reference gene primer amplification yielded estimated nucleated cell counts. Libraries were prepared by immunoSEQ multiplex PCR; TCRdb keeps only in-frame clonotypes and omits some of them. Clone size and the V and J calls come from that table; the DNA yielded D and trimming. The sample has about 130,000 clones; approximately 90% are singletons. Specimen: peripheral blood. The chain joins TRBV21-1 to TRBJ2-2; TRBD1 is taken as the D call from the table, unchecked against the DNA. TRBV21-1 is assigned pseudogene status. This receptor was identified in a man aged 45-60 years with COVID-19, enrolled during active disease. CDR3 DNA sequence: TGTGCCAGCAGCAACAGGGGAGCCGGGGAGCTGTTTTTT. Protein: CASSNRGAGELFF.